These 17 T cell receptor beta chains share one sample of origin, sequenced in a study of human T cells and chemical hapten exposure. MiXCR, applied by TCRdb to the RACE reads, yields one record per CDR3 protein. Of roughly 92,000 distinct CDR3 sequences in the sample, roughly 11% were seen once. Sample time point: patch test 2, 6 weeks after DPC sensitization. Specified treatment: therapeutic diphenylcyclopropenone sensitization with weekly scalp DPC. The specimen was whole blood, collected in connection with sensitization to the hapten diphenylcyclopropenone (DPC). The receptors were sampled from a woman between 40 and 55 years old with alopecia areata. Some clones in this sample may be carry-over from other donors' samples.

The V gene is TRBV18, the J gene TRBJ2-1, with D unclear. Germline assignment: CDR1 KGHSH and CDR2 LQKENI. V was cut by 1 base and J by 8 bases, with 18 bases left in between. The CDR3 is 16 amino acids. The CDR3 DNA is TGTGCCAGCTCACCACTTCCGGCAGCGAAGGTTTATGAGCAGTTCTTC. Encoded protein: CASSPLPAAKVYEQFF.

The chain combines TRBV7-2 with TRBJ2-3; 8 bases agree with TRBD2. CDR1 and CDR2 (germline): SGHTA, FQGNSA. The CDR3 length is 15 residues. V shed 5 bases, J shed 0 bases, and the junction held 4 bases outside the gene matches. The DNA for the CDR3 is TGTGCCAGCAGCCGGGGGGGCTCCAGCACAGATACGCAGTATTTT. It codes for CASSRGGSSTDTQYF.

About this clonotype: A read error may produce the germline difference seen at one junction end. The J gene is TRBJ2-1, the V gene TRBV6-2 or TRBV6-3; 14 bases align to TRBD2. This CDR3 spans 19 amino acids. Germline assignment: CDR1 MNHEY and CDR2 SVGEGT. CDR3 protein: CASSYRREQGLAGGNEQFF. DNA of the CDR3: TGTGCCAGCAGTTATCGGCGGGAACAAGGACTAGCGGGAGGCAATGAGCAGTTTTTC.

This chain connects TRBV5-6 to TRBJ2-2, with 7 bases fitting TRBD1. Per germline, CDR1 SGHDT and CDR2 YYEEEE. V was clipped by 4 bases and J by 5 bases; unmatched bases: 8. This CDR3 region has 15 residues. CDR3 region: CASSLNRGWTGELFF. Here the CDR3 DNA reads TGTGCCAGCAGCCTGAACAGGGGTTGGACCGGGGAGCTGTTTTTT.

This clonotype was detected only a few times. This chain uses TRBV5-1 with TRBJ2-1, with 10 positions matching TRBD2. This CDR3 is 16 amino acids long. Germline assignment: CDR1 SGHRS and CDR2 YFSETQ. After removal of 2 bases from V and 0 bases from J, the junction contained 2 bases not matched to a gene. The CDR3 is CASSLTSGTSYNEQFF. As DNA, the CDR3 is TGCGCCAGCAGCTTAACTAGCGGGACCTCCTACAATGAGCAGTTCTTC.

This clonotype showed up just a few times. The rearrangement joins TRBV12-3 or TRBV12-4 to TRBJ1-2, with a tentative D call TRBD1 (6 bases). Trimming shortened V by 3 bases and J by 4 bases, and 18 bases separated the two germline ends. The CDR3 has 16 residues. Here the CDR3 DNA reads TGTGCCAGCAGTTTTCGGGAGGGGGGCGCCGGCTATGGCTACACCTTC. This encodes CASSFREGGAGYGYTF.

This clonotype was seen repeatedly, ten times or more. As DNA, the CDR3 is TGCAGCGTTGTGGGTCCCACAGTGAACACCGGGGAGCTGTTTTTT. This sequence encodes CSVVGPTVNTGELFF. This chain connects TRBV29-1 to TRBJ2-2; the D is unclear. The CDR3 is 15 amino acids. The V and J ends lost 4 bases and 1 base respectively, with 13 bases between them. CDR1 and CDR2 from the germline V gene are SQVTM and ANQGSEA.

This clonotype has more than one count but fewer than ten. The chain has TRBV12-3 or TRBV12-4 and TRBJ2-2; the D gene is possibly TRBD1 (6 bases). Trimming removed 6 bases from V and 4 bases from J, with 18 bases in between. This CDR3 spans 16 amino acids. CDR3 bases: TGTGCCAGCAGCTCCCCCAGGGGAGTTGTCACCGGGGAGCTGTTTTTT. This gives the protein CASSSPRGVVTGELFF.

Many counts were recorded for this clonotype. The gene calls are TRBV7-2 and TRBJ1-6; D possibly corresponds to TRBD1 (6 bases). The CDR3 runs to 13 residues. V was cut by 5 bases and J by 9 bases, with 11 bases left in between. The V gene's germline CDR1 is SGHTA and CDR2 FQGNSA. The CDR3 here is CASSPEGVSPLHF. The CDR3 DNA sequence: TGTGCCAGCAGCCCAGAGGGGGTTTCACCCCTCCACTTT.

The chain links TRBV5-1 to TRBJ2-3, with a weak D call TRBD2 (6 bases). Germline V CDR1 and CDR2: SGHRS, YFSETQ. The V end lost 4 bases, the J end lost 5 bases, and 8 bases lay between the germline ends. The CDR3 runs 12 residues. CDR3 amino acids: CASSGGLDTQYF. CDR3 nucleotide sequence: TGCGCCAGCAGCGGGGGGTTAGATACGCAGTATTTT.

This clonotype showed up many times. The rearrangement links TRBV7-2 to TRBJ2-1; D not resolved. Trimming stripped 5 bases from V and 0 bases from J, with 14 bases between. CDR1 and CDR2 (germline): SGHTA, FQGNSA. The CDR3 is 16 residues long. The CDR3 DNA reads TGTGCCAGCAGCCCAGGTCCCGCTAGCTCCTACAATGAGCAGTTCTTC. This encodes CASSPGPASSYNEQFF.

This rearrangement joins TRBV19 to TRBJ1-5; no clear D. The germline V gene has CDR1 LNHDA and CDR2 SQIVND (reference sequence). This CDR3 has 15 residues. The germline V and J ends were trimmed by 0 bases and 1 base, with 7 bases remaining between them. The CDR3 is CASSIDIMSNQPQHF. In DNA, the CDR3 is TGTGCCAGTAGTATAGATATTATGAGCAATCAGCCCCAGCATTTT.

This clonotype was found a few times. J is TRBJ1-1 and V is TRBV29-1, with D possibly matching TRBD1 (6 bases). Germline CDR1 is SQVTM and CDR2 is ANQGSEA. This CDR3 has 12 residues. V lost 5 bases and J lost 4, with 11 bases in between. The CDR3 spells CSVKQGITEAFF. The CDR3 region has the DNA TGCAGCGTTAAACAGGGAATCACTGAAGCTTTCTTT.

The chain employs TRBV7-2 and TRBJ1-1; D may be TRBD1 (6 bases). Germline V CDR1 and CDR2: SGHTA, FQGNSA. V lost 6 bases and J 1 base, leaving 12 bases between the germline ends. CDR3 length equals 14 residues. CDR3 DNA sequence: TGTGCCAGCAGGACAGGTATAGCGAACACTGAAGCTTTCTTT. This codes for CASRTGIANTEAFF.

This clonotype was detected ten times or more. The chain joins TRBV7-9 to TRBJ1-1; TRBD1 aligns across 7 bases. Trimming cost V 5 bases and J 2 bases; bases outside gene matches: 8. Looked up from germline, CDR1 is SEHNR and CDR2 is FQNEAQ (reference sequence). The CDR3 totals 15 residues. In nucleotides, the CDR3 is TGTGCCAGCAGCCCCCTGACAGGGAGTAACACTGAAGCTTTCTTT. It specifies CASSPLTGSNTEAFF.

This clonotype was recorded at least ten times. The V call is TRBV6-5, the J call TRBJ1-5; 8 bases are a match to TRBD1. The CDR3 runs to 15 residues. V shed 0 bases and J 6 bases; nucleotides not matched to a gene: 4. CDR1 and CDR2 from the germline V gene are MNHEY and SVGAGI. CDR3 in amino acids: CASSYSGQAGQPQHF. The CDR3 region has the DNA TGTGCCAGCAGTTACTCGGGACAGGCCGGTCAGCCCCAGCATTTT.

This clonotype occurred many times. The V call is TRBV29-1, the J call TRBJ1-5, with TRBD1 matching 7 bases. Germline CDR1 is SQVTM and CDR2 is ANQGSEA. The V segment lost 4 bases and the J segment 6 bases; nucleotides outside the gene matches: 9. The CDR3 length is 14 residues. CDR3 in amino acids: CSVGEGADGQPQHF. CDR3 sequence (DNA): TGCAGCGTTGGGGAGGGGGCGGACGGTCAGCCCCAGCATTTT.